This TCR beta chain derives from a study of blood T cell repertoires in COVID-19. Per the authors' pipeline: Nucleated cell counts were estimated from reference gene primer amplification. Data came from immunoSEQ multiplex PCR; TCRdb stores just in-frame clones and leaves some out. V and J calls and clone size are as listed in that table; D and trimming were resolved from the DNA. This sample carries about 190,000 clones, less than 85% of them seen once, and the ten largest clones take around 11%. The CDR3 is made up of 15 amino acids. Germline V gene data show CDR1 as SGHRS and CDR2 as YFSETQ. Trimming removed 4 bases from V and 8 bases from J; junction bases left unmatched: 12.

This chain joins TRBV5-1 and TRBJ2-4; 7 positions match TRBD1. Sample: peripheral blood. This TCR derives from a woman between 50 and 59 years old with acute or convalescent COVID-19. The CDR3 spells CASSLDRAPGDIQYF. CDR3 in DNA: TGCGCCAGCAGCCTCGACAGGGCACCTGGGGACATTCAGTACTTC.